One TCR beta chain is described in this entry. What it binds is unknown. These data are taken from a study of T cell responses to AZD1222 COVID-19 vaccine. Notes on the study in general: Sampling that yielded the repertoires occurred only after the peak T cell response. Spike-specific TCR repertoires showed rising breadth and depth after two AZD1222 doses.

Produced via immunoSEQ multiplex PCR; TCRdb's table is partial and in-frame only. The sample has some 130,000 clones; just over 90% are singletons. The CDR3 length is 14 residues. Germline CDR1 reads SGHNT; CDR2 reads YYREEE (reference sequence). Between the trimmed V and J ends, which lost 3 bases and 4 bases, there was a span of 11 bases. The source material was peripheral blood, sampled 28 days after the second AZD1222 dose. The J gene is TRBJ1-3, the V gene TRBV5-4; tentatively, D is TRBD1 (5 bases). This TCR derives from an adult who received the AZD1222 COVID-19 vaccine. This CDR3 reads CASSYKGSGNTIYF. The DNA for the CDR3 is TGTGCCAGCAGCTATAAGGGGTCGGGAAACACCATATATTTT.